What follows are 15 T cell receptor beta chains derived from one specimen sequenced in a study of T cell responses to AZD1222 COVID-19 vaccine. Method: immunoSEQ multiplex PCR; TCRdb's copy keeps in-frame clones and lacks some. The profile shows 70,000 or so clones, approximately 91% of them singletons. Here the sequenced sample was peripheral blood, taken on day 0 of AZD1222 vaccination. The origin of the receptors is an adult in good health.

V and J are TRBV5-1 and TRBJ2-7; the D gene is possibly TRBD2 (6 bases). V was shortened by 3 bases and J by 7 bases, with 26 bases between the two germline ends. The germline CDR1 and CDR2 sequences are SGHRS and YFSETQ. The CDR3 has 17 residues. The DNA for the CDR3 is TGCGCCAGCAGCTATACAACAAATAGCGGCCGCTGGGGAGAGCAGTACTTC. Translation gives CASSYTTNSGRWGEQYF.

CDR3: CASSYEINSPLHF. CDR3 bases: TGTGCCAGCAGTTACGAGATTAATTCACCCCTCCACTTT. This chain uses TRBV6-5 with TRBJ1-6; D not resolved. Germline CDR1 and CDR2: MNHEY and SVGAGI. The CDR3 is made up of 13 amino acids. The V end lost 2 bases, the J end lost 6 bases, and 5 bases lay between the germline ends.

V gene TRBV15 combines with J gene TRBJ2-2; D is unclear. The CDR3 is 15 amino acids. V was clipped by 0 bases and J by 5 bases, with 10 bases between them. Per germline, CDR1 LNHNV and CDR2 YYDKDF (reference sequence). DNA of the CDR3: TGTGCCACCAGCAGAGATCAGGCTCTTACCGGGGAGCTGTTTTTT. This codes for CATSRDQALTGELFF.

V is TRBV5-1 and J is TRBJ1-6; possible D gene TRBD1, 6 bases. Germline CDR1 SGHRS, CDR2 YFSETQ. This CDR3 has 14 amino acids. V lost 4 bases to trimming and J lost 6 bases, with 11 bases between them. In DNA form, the CDR3 reads TGCGCCAGCAGCGGGGGGGCAGCTAATTCACCCCTCCACTTT. Its protein is CASSGGAANSPLHF.

The chain has TRBV7-2 and TRBJ1-6, with TRBD1 as a possible D gene (5 bases). V was pared by 1 base and J by 7 bases, with 8 bases between. CDR3 length equals 14 residues. The germline CDR1 and CDR2 sequences are SGHTA and FQGNSA. The CDR3 DNA follows: TGTGCCAGCAGCTTAGACAGGCCGAATTCACCCCTCCACTTT. Translation: CASSLDRPNSPLHF. Full variable domain (missing parts from reference TRBV7-2 and TRBJ1-6): GAGVSQSPSNKVTEKGKDVELRCDPISGHTALYWYRQSLGQGLEFLIYFQGNSAPDKSGLPSDRFSAERTGGSVSTLTIQRTQQEDSAVYLCASSLDRPNSPLHFGNGTRLTVT.

The chain uses TRBV24-1 and TRBJ1-3; D is possibly TRBD1 (5 bases). The CDR3 spans 16 residues. Germline V gene data show CDR1 as KGHDR and CDR2 as SFDVKD. With 4 bases removed from V and 2 bases from J, the gap between germline ends came to 14 bases. The CDR3 sequence is CATSEGCRDPGNTIYF. CDR3 DNA sequence: TGTGCCACCAGTGAAGGTTGCAGGGATCCTGGAAACACCATATATTTT.

J is TRBJ2-1 and V is TRBV7-9; 16 bases line up with TRBD2. V shed 5 bases, J shed 9 bases, and the junction held 10 bases outside the gene matches. This CDR3 spans 17 amino acids. CDR1 is SEHNR and CDR2 is FQNEAQ in the germline V gene (reference sequence). As DNA, the CDR3 is TGTGCCAGCAGCGATCAAGCCGGGACTAGCGGGAGGGTTGAGCAGTTCTTC. The encoded protein is CASSDQAGTSGRVEQFF.

The chain recombines TRBV27 with TRBJ2-7; perhaps TRBD1 as D (6 bases). The CDR3 has 15 residues. V gave up 6 bases and J gave up 2 bases, with 17 bases separating them. Per germline, CDR1 MNHEY and CDR2 SMNVEV (reference sequence). CDR3 bases: TGTGCCAGCAGGTCACAGGGTAGTCCCACCTACGAGCAGTACTTC. It yields the protein CASRSQGSPTYEQYF.

The chain joins TRBV5-1 to TRBJ1-4, with 7 nucleotides matching TRBD1. This CDR3 comprises 14 residues. V lost 4 bases, J lost 7 bases, and 7 bases stayed unmatched. CDR1 is SGHRS, CDR2 YFSETQ, per germline. The CDR3 DNA reads as TGCGCCAGCAGCGACGGACAGGCGGCTGAAAAACTGTTTTTT. Protein: CASSDGQAAEKLFF.

This clone was counted a single time. The chain carries TRBV4-3 and TRBJ1-1, with D perhaps matching TRBD1 (5 bases). The ends were cut back, 0 bases at V and 4 bases at J, with 15 bases in the middle. The CDR3 is 16 amino acids. The V gene's germline CDR1 is LGHNA and CDR2 YSLEER. CDR3 region: CASSQDRNRRGTEAFF. In DNA form, the CDR3 reads TGCGCCAGCAGCCAAGATCGCAACCGTAGGGGCACTGAAGCTTTCTTT.

The CDR3 region has the DNA TGTGCCAGTTTGTACGGGGGAACTGGGGCCAACGTCCTGACTTTC. Amino acids: CASLYGGTGANVLTF. V is TRBV7-2 and J is TRBJ2-6, with D perhaps matching TRBD2 (6 bases). V was clipped by 9 bases and J by 2 bases, with 14 bases between them. The germline CDR1 and CDR2 sequences are SGHTA and FQGNSA. The CDR3 runs 15 residues. Variable domain in full (rest from reference TRBV7-2 and TRBJ2-6): GAGVSQSPSNKVTEKGKDVELRCDPISGHTALYWYRQSLGQGLEFLIYFQGNSAPDKSGLPSDRFSAERTGGSVSTLTIQRTQQEDSAVYLCASLYGGTGANVLTFGAGSRLTVL.

CDR3 nucleotide sequence: TGTGCCAGCAGCCGATACCGGGACCGCATCGAGCAGTACTTC. Its protein product is CASSRYRDRIEQYF. V and J are TRBV7-8 and TRBJ2-7, with D perhaps assigned TRBD1 or TRBD2 (5 bases each). The CDR3 runs 14 residues. The ends were cut back, 5 bases at V and 6 bases at J, with 17 bases in the middle. Germline CDR1 and CDR2: SGHVS and FQNEAQ.

This clone came up a few times. The chain combines TRBV6-1 with TRBJ2-5; 8 bases agree with TRBD1. The CDR3 runs 14 residues. Trimming removed 3 bases from V and 3 bases from J; junction bases left unmatched: 3. From germline, CDR1 is MNHNS and CDR2 SASEGT. The CDR3 DNA reads TGTGCCAGCAGTGAGGACAGGGCTAAAGAGACCCAGTACTTC. Protein: CASSEDRAKETQYF.

This chain connects TRBV6-1 to TRBJ1-4, with 8 bases matching TRBD1. CDR3 length: 17 amino acids. V trimming: 2 bases; J trimming: 2 bases; junction bases outside the gene matches: 7. The germline V gene has CDR1 MNHNS and CDR2 SASEGT. The CDR3 loop is CASSEQGARGTNEKLFF. DNA for the CDR3: TGTGCCAGCAGTGAACAGGGGGCGCGGGGCACTAATGAAAAACTGTTTTTT.

The rearrangement links TRBV10-2 to TRBJ2-2; possibly TRBD1 for D (6 bases). V was cut by 4 bases and J by 4 bases, with 13 bases left in between. CDR1 WSHSY and CDR2 SAAADI come from the germline V gene. There are 15 residues in the CDR3. The CDR3 loop reads CASSGGHFSTGELFF. In DNA, the CDR3 is TGCGCCAGCAGTGGGGGGCACTTCAGCACCGGGGAGCTGTTTTTT.